The TCR beta chain under discussion was sequenced for a study of blood T cells in healthy people across ages. Study-level results: It was not known whether donors were CMV positive (a possible confounder of expanded clonotype changes). The long-lived group displayed more naive CD4+ cells, plus higher diversity, than the aged donors did. The recorded TCR beta diversity per million T cells decreased in a roughly linear manner with age.

Total RNA extraction produced at least 5 micrograms (per sample) for the study. Alongside a J-beta primer mix, a sample-barcoded 5' primer served in a second PCR lasting roughly 6 to 12 cycles. TCRdb ran MiXCR on the 5' RACE reads and lists one entry per CDR3 protein. Of about 1.7 million distinct CDR3 sequences listed, about 28% are singletons. This clonotype appeared once. Its antigen is not known. The sample taken for sequencing was blood. This clonotype originated in a woman aged 25 to 39 in good health.

The CDR3: CASSYSGQGPEQYF. The CDR3 region has the DNA TGTGCCAGCAGTTACTCGGGACAGGGTCCCGAGCAGTACTTC. The chain employs TRBV6-5 and TRBJ2-7; 9 nucleotides agree with TRBD1. Germline loops: CDR1 MNHEY, CDR2 SVGAGI. V shed 0 bases and J 6 bases; nucleotides not matched to a gene: 3. CDR3 size: 14 residues.